Listed here is a single T cell receptor beta chain. This clonotype was counted only a few times. There is no known antigen for this receptor. No clone much larger than this one lies a single base away; base qualities are absent. These data belong to a study of T cell repertoires in cytomegalovirus infection (dated by TCRdb to between 2017 and 2020). Looking at the study overall: Alongside well-studied HLA-B-restricted epitopes, the peptide stimulations were aimed at recently identified HLA-C-restricted CMV epitopes, whose presentation resists viral immunomodulation. Donor HLA type was relevant to the analysis, because carriage of CMV infection together with the matching HLA type was indicated by public TCR beta signatures. General study outcomes and caveats: The ex vivo response was dominated by HLA-C-restricted CMV-specific TCR beta clonotypes, and the single most frequent clonotype in two of eight donors was supplied by these HLA-C-restricted clonotypes. Cumulative frequency of public TCR beta family members discriminated carriers of CMV infection plus the relevant HLA type in this cohort and an independent approximately 350-donor cohort.

Sequencing took place on an Illumina HiSeq 1500. TCRdb reprocessed the public reads (quality trimming at Q25 with fastp, clone calling with MiXCR) and kept in-frame beta chains. Merged by CDR3 protein, the rows form single entries marked with the most common genes and DNA. This sample has some 220,000 distinct CDR3 sequences in its table, and about 39% of those were observed once. The top ten hold approximately 60% of the sample. The treatment or condition label here, explained by the study, means: in vitro stimulation with specific CMV peptide epitopes to enrich CMV-specific T cells. A distance of 3 bases separates the germline ends of V and J, which lose 1 base and 0 bases respectively. CDR1 and CDR2 were assigned from the germline V gene as LGHNA and YNFKEQ. The CDR3, from cysteine to phenylalanine, totals 13 residues. The read is trimmed to its CDR3 DNA, 39 bases read in frame from base 1.

The sequences come from CD8+ T cells from cultured PBMCs, collected from culture after CMV antigen stimulation. The chain employs TRBV4-2 and TRBJ1-1; no confident D gene assignment can be made. The sequence came from a human donor in good health (CMV status not recorded). Some clones in this sample may be carry-over from other donors' samples. The CDR3 region reads CASSQVLNTEAFF. The DNA sequence follows: TGTGCCAGCAGCCAAGTTCTGAACACTGAAGCTTTCTTT.